This paragraph reports one T cell receptor beta chain. This clone was observed at least ten times. This clone's antigen is unknown. Within one base of it there is no much larger clone, and no base qualities were kept. These data belong to a study of beta chain features in type 1 diabetes (dated 2018 in TCRdb). Context from the whole study: No differences in mean age, gender distribution, total cell number or subset yield were found between patients and healthy donors. Across all samples, 107,917,701 sorted cells were examined, and cell number per subset correlated strongly with RNA yield. The study compared TCRB repertoires of sorted circulating CD4+ T cell subsets between recently diagnosed type 1 diabetes patients and matched healthy donors. Whereas all 30 or so donors provided naive and central memory subsets, regulatory and stem cell-like memory subsets were isolated from just 8 patients and about 8 healthy donors.

All of the isolated RNA was reverse transcribed with the High Capacity cDNA Reverse Transcription Kit, so expressed TCRB transcripts were sequenced. Naive, central memory and regulatory T cell samples underwent deep immunoSEQ sequencing, averaging about 3.5 million total reads per sample. Sorted cells were lysed in RLT buffer and RNA was extracted with DNase-treated RNeasy Micro or Mini kits, depending on cell number. To prevent cross-contamination, each cell subset was processed individually, whereas patient and healthy donor samples were processed jointly. The immunoSEQ multiplex PCR was used to amplify TCRB sequences from cDNA, generating 87-bp fragments that spanned the CDR3 region. Sequencing of the amplicons was done on the Illumina HiSeq platform. The published analysis was carried out like this. PCR bias was corrected computationally using synthetic template baselines, and reads within Hamming distance 2 were collapsed, with unmergeable singletons discarded. Reads were aligned to IMGT to assign V, D and J genes, CDR3 length, and insertions or deletions at six rearrangement sites. Within each subset, clonotype counts were normalized to the number of sorted cells before true diversity and Gini coefficients were calculated with the tcR R package. Repertoire sharing was quantified using the overlap coefficient calculated on TCRB nucleotide sequences. In TCRdb, the immuneACCESS table is reduced to in-frame sequences with V and J assigned. These tables do not hold every clone; where another copy was compared, an unresolved V gene accounts for under half, and the others remain unexplained. V, J and clone size reflect that table, while D and trimming were determined from the DNA. This sample gives fewer than 200,000 clones in total; less than 9.5% of them show up just once. 0.65% of the sample is held by the ten biggest clonotypes.

From each donor, a single peripheral blood sample of around 120 mL on average was drawn into heparinised tubes. A BD FACSAria II was used to sort naive, central memory, regulatory and stem cell-like memory CD4+ T cells with a panel that included CD45RO, CCR7, CD25, CD127, CD95 and CD27. A purity above 98% was achieved for all sorted populations. PBMCs were isolated right away by Lymphoprep density gradient centrifugation and were stained directly, without culture. Samples were stained and sorted in pairs, with one healthy donor and one patient per experiment, so that batch effects were minimized. V gives up 5 bases and J gives up 1 base, and the segment between their germline ends measures 11 bases. The germline V gene (reference sequence) provides CDR1 GTSNPN and CDR2 SVGIG. The cysteine opens and the phenylalanine closes a CDR3 of 13 amino acids. Only the CDR3 region is kept as DNA, spanning 39 bases read in frame from base 1.

General findings and caveats noted by the study authors: Naive, central memory and regulatory TCRB repertoires appeared to be more similar among patients than among healthy donors. In all four CD4+ subsets, TCRB CDR3 length was moderately but significantly shorter in type 1 diabetes patients. Because small numbers of individuals were included in the HLA sub-analyses, any influence of HLA type on TCRB rearrangement was left unresolved. PCR may preferentially amplify shorter templates, but because patient and control samples were amplified and corrected together, any resulting skew would affect both groups equally. Patients with type 1 diabetes made fewer insertions and deleted more nucleotides at VDJ recombination sites, implying thymic rearrangement abnormalities. Because cDNA rather than genomic DNA was sequenced, highly expressing activated cells could have been over-represented, although no difference in activation and CD3 levels was found between groups.

The origin of this receptor is a man younger than 30 in good health. The source material was central memory CD4+ T cells from blood. Recombination linked TRBV30 to TRBJ1-1, with an unclear D gene assignment. The DNA sequence is given as TGTGCCTGGTTACTCAACGGGAACACTGAAGCTTTCTTT. Its protein reads: CAWLLNGNTEAFF.